This TCR beta chain was documented in a study of control samples from healthy donors and cancer patients. Data came from immunoSEQ multiplex PCR; TCRdb stores just in-frame clones and leaves some out. The sample contains about 120,000 clones, more than 70% of which appear only once. This CDR3 contains 13 residues. Per germline, CDR1 SGHRS and CDR2 YFSETQ. Trimming removed 6 bases at V and 8 bases at J, with 17 bases between. Sequenced: blood. The V gene is TRBV5-1, the J gene TRBJ2-5; a weak D match, TRBD2 (6 bases). The receptor was derived from a man aged 35 to 55 in good health. The CDR3 reads CASTGLEHNTQYF. CDR3 DNA: TGCGCCAGCACGGGACTCGAGCACAATACCCAGTACTTC.